This T cell receptor (beta chain) was captured by sequencing in a study of T cells in Graves' hyperthyroidism and ophthalmopathy. As for the study in general: Once the initial diagnosis was made, peripheral blood was obtained before any treatment.

Graves' hyperthyroidism is called stable when ophthalmopathy does not progress within 18 months. Patients were excluded for uncontrolled infection, other autoimmune disease, pregnancy or lactation. This clonotype was recorded at least ten times. The CDR3 extends over 12 amino acids. The V and J ends lost 3 bases and 5 bases respectively, with 7 bases between them. RNA transcripts yielded amplified TCR beta CDR3 regions. The HTBI set primed first-round TCR CDR3 RT-PCR. TCRdb re-derived calls from the multiplex PCR reads in MiXCR, one entry per CDR3 protein. Of 360,000 or so distinct CDR3 sequences in the sample, over 15% were seen once.

The receptor comes from a woman aged 18 to 35 with Graves' hyperthyroidism. The chain couples TRBV12-3 or TRBV12-4 to TRBJ2-5; no clear D gene. The sequenced sample was blood. The CDR3 here is CASSFGWETQYF. DNA of the CDR3: TGTGCCAGCAGTTTTGGGTGGGAGACCCAGTACTTC.